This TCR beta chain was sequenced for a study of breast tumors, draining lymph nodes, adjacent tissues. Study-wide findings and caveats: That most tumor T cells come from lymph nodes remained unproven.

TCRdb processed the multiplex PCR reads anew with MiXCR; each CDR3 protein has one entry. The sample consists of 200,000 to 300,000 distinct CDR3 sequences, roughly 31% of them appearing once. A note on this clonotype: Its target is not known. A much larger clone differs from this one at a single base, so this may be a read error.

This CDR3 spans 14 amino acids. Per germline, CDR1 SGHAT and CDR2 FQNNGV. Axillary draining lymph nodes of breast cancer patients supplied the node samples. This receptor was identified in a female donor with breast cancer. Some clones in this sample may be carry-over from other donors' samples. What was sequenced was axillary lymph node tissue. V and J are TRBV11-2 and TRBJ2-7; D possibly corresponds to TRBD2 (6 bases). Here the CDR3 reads CASSLNPAGYVQYF. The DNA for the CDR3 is TGTGCCAGCAGCTTAAACCCAGCGGGTTACGTGCAGTACTTC.